A selection of T cell receptor beta chains follows, all from one sample in a study of blood T cell repertoires in COVID-19. Generated by immunoSEQ multiplex PCR, the TCRdb table keeps only in-frame clones and is missing some. The sample yields under 35,000 clones, roughly 84% seen once. Sequencing was carried out using peripheral blood. The receptors were gathered from a man aged 70-80 years with active COVID-19. CDR3s include the opening cysteine and the closing phenylalanine or tryptophan. The order of the fields is D gene, clone size, J gene, V gene, CDR3 DNA, CDR3 protein. D genes are given only for firm matches. Not every row has a clone size; where given, it reads once, few, many or a size class.

. | . | TRBJ1-1 | TRBV2 | TGTGCCAGCAGTGTCCCCCCCGTAACTGAAGCTTTCTTT | CASSVPPVTEAFF
TRBD1 | . | TRBJ1-2 | TRBV12-5 | TGTGCTAGTGGCCTAGTAAATGGACAGGGGGAGGGCTACACCTTC | CASGLVNGQGEGYTF
TRBD1 | . | TRBJ2-7 | TRBV18 | TGTGCCAGCTCACTGTCCGGGACAGCGAGCTACGAGCAGTACTTC | CASSLSGTASYEQYF
. | . | TRBJ2-7 | TRBV30 | TGTGCCTGGAGTGTACGCGCAGGGACCTACGAGCAGTACTTC | CAWSVRAGTYEQYF
. | . | TRBJ1-2 | TRBV29-1 | TGCAGCGTTGAGTCCTCGAGTGGTGGCTACACCTTC | CSVESSSGGYTF
TRBD1 | . | TRBJ2-7 | TRBV6-5 | TGTGCCAGCAGCTCGGACAGGGGACTTAACTACGAGCAGTACTTC | CASSSDRGLNYEQYF
TRBD1 | . | TRBJ1-1 | TRBV18 | TGTGCCAGCTCACCACAGGGGGCGCACACTGAAGCTTTCTTT | CASSPQGAHTEAFF
TRBD1 | . | TRBJ2-5 | TRBV2 | TGTGCCAGCAGTCTGGTAGGGGACAGGGAGGGGACCCAGTACTTC | CASSLVGDREGTQYF
TRBD2 | . | TRBJ2-7 | TRBV3-1/TRBV3-2 | TGTGCCAGCAGCCAAGGACTAGCGGACGAGCAGTACTTC | CASSQGLADEQYF
. | . | TRBJ2-4 | TRBV7-8 | TGTGCCAGCAGCTCGACATTATCAACCCATGCCAAAAACATTCAGTACTTC | CASSSTLSTHAKNIQYF
TRBD2 | . | TRBJ2-5 | TRBV27 | TGTGCCAGTAGAGGACTAGCGGGAGTTGGAGAGACCCAGTACTTC | CASRGLAGVGETQYF
TRBD1 | few | TRBJ1-6 | TRBV7-9 | TGTGCCAGCAGCTCCGGACAGGGGAGTTCACCCCTCCACTTT | CASSSGQGSSPLHF
. | . | TRBJ1-4 | TRBV7-7 | TGTGCTAGCAGCTTGCGGGGGGGCGCGGGTGAAAAACTGTTTTTT | CASSLRGGAGEKLFF
. | . | TRBJ1-4 | TRBV18 | TGTGCCAGCTCACCAGGAGGGATACGGGAAAAACTGTTTTTT | CASSPGGIREKLFF
. | . | TRBJ1-4 | TRBV28 | TGTGCCAGCAGTTTAAGTAGCGGTAAACTGTTTTTT | CASSLSSGKLFF
TRBD2 | . | TRBJ2-5 | TRBV7-2 | TGTGCCAGCAGCTTAGGGTCGTTGTCTAGCGGAGCTAAAGAGACCCAGTACTTC | CASSLGSLSSGAKETQYF
. | . | TRBJ2-7 | TRBV7-2 | TGTGCCAGCAGCTTACCAGGGTCCGAGCAGTACTTC | CASSLPGSEQYF
TRBD1 | . | TRBJ1-2 | TRBV5-4 | TGTGCCAGCACCATTCAAGGGACAGGGGAAGGCTACACCTTC | CASTIQGTGEGYTF
TRBD1 | . | TRBJ1-1 | TRBV7-8 | TGTGCCAGCAGGGCATCAGACAGGGTTGGAGCTTTCTTT | CASRASDRVGAFF
. | . | TRBJ1-6 | TRBV28 | TGTGCCAGCAGTCCTCCGAGGGATTCACCCCTCCACTTT | CASSPPRDSPLHF
TRBD2 | . | TRBJ2-1 | TRBV3-1/TRBV3-2 | TGTGCCAGCAGCCCTTTACCCGGGACTACATACAATGAGCAGTTCTTC | CASSPLPGTTYNEQFF
. | . | TRBJ2-2 | TRBV9 | TGTGCCAGCACCACCCCACGGTTGGGAGGCGTCAACACCGGGGAGCTGTTTTTT | CASTTPRLGGVNTGELFF
. | . | TRBJ2-1 | TRBV7-2 | TGTGCCAGCGCCCCTTTGGGCGGGGCTTCCTACAATGAGCAGTTCTTC | CASAPLGGASYNEQFF
. | . | TRBJ2-5 | TRBV4-1 | TGCGCCAGCAGCCAAGCCCACAACGGGGAGACCCAGTACTTC | CASSQAHNGETQYF
TRBD2 | . | TRBJ2-1 | TRBV24-1 | TGTGCCACCAGTGACGTACCGTCTGGACTAGGGGCCTACAATGAGCAGTTCTTC | CATSDVPSGLGAYNEQFF
. | . | TRBJ1-5 | TRBV2 | TGTGCCAGCAGTGAATTTACAGGGAACGATCCCCAGCATTTT | CASSEFTGNDPQHF
. | . | TRBJ2-7 | TRBV30 | TGTGCCTGGAGTGTACGACAGGAGAGCTCCTACGAGCAGTACTTC | CAWSVRQESSYEQYF
TRBD2 | . | TRBJ2-7 | TRBV2 | TGTGCCAGCCAGCCCACTAGCGGGAGTTACGAGCAGTACTTC | CASQPTSGSYEQYF
TRBD2 | . | TRBJ2-5 | TRBV9 | TGTGCCAGCAGCGTAGAACTGAGCGGGGCAGAGACCCAGTACTTC | CASSVELSGAETQYF
TRBD1 | . | TRBJ2-2 | TRBV7-8 | TGTGCCAGCAGCCCACAGGGGGACGTGAACACCGGGGAGCTGTTTTTT | CASSPQGDVNTGELFF
. | . | TRBJ2-7 | TRBV27 | TGTGCCAGCAGTTTAGGTAGCGTTTACGAGCAGTACTTC | CASSLGSVYEQYF
. | . | TRBJ1-2 | TRBV5-4 | TGTGCCAGCAGCTCCCCCGAGGGAGGGAACTATGGCTACACCTTC | CASSSPEGGNYGYTF
TRBD1 | . | TRBJ2-2 | TRBV5-1 | TGCGCCAGCGGTTACTACAGGGGAACCGGGGAGCTGTTTTTT | CASGYYRGTGELFF
. | . | TRBJ2-6 | TRBV3-1/TRBV3-2 | TGTGCCAGCAGCCAAGCAGGACTCCTCTCTGGGGCCAACGTCCTGACTTTC | CASSQAGLLSGANVLTF
TRBD1 | . | TRBJ1-1 | TRBV5-1 | TGCGCCAGCAGCCATCTCGGGACAGGGAAGACTGAAGCTTTCTTT | CASSHLGTGKTEAFF
. | . | TRBJ2-1 | TRBV3-1/TRBV3-2 | TGTGCCAGCAGCCAAGGGGACTGGGGTGAGCAGTTCTTC | CASSQGDWGEQFF
TRBD1 | few | TRBJ1-2 | TRBV2 | TGTGCCAGCAGCTCGGACAGGGGAGCTGGCTACACCTTC | CASSSDRGAGYTF
. | . | TRBJ2-3 | TRBV3-1/TRBV3-2 | TGTGCCAGCAGCCAAGATTCTGTTTCTACGCAGTATTTT | CASSQDSVSTQYF
TRBD2 | . | TRBJ2-1 | TRBV27 | TGTGCCAGCAGTGTCGAAGCTAGCGGGGTCTCCTACAATGAGCAGTTCTTC | CASSVEASGVSYNEQFF
TRBD2 | . | TRBJ2-3 | TRBV7-9 | TGTGCCAGCAGCGGAACCGCTAGCGGGAGGAGCGTCGATACGCAGTATTTT | CASSGTASGRSVDTQYF
TRBD1 | . | TRBJ2-2 | TRBV18 | TGTGCCAGCTCACCAAGGCTAGGGGGCTCGCCGGAGCTGTTTTTT | CASSPRLGGSPELFF
. | . | TRBJ2-7 | TRBV24-1 | TGTGCCACCAGTGACCCCTTAACCTACGAGCAGTACTTC | CATSDPLTYEQYF
TRBD2 | . | TRBJ2-2 | TRBV3-1/TRBV3-2 | TGTGCCAGCAACGGACTAGCGGGACTGAGGGCCGGGGAGCTGTTTTTT | CASNGLAGLRAGELFF
TRBD1 | . | TRBJ1-4 | TRBV6-5 | TGTGCCAGCTCGGACAGGGGCCACGGTAATGAAAAACTGTTTTTT | CASSDRGHGNEKLFF
TRBD2 | . | TRBJ2-7 | TRBV10-1 | TGCGCCAGCAGTACCGGGACTAGCATCGACGAGCAGTACTTC | CASSTGTSIDEQYF
. | . | TRBJ2-7 | TRBV14 | TGTGCCAGCAGCCAAGTTGGGGCAGGCCTCTCCTACGAGCAGTACTTC | CASSQVGAGLSYEQYF
. | once | TRBJ2-5 | TRBV5-6 | TGTGCCAGCAGGGTGACAGGAACTCTACAAGAGACCCAGTACTTC | CASRVTGTLQETQYF
TRBD1 | few | TRBJ2-7 | TRBV24-1 | TGTGCCACCAGTGACCCGACAGGGGGTGACCCCTACGAGCAGTACTTC | CATSDPTGGDPYEQYF
. | . | TRBJ1-6 | TRBV14 | TGTGCCAGCAGCCAAGTGGCAGGGGCATTCTATAATTCACCCCTCCACTTT | CASSQVAGAFYNSPLHF
. | . | TRBJ2-3 | TRBV5-6 | TGTGCCAGCAGCTATGTCCGCGACAGGACAGATACGCAGTATTTT | CASSYVRDRTDTQYF
. | . | TRBJ1-4 | TRBV7-8 | TGTGCCAGCAGCCCCCCGCGGCCGGTGGAAAAACTGTTTTTT | CASSPPRPVEKLFF
TRBD1 | . | TRBJ1-1 | TRBV12-3/TRBV12-4 | TGTGCCAGCACCCTGACAGGGGTTAGTGAAGCTTTCTTT | CASTLTGVSEAFF
. | . | TRBJ1-2 | TRBV5-1 | TGCGCCAGCAGCCCGACAGGCCCTTATGGCTACACCTTC | CASSPTGPYGYTF
TRBD1 | . | TRBJ2-3 | TRBV12-5 | TGTGCTAGTGGGGCGAAGACAGGGGGCATCACAGATACGCAGTATTTT | CASGAKTGGITDTQYF
. | . | TRBJ1-6 | TRBV7-3 | TGTGCCAGCAGCTTAGGGGGCTCTGGGGTCGCGAATTCACCCCTCCACTTT | CASSLGGSGVANSPLHF